These T cell receptor beta chains were read from a single sample in a study of blood T cell repertoires in COVID-19. Sequencing was performed with immunoSEQ multiplex PCR; in TCRdb, only in-frame clones are kept and a portion is missing. The sample yields 100,000 to 150,000 clones, approximately 81% seen once. Sequencing was carried out using peripheral blood. Receptors were obtained from a man aged 55 to 70 with acute or convalescent COVID-19. The CDR3 runs from the conserved cysteine through the conserved F or W. The order of the fields is J gene, V gene, D gene, clone size, CDR3 protein, CDR3 DNA. A D gene is named only where the DNA matches it firmly. Where a row states a size, it is once, few, many or the class of an expanded clone; other rows omit it.

TRBJ2-1 | TRBV6-1 | TRBD1 | . | CASSDYSGTGSNEQFF | TGTGCCAGCAGTGATTATTCTGGGACAGGGAGCAATGAGCAGTTCTTC
TRBJ1-3 | TRBV25-1 | TRBD1 | few | CASQSTGDSGNTIYF | TGTGCCAGCCAGTCGACAGGGGATTCCGGAAACACCATATATTTT
TRBJ2-3 | TRBV10-1 | TRBD2 | . | CASSGEISGGTQYF | TGCGCCAGCAGTGGAGAGATTAGCGGGGGTACGCAGTATTTT
TRBJ2-5 | TRBV5-6 | TRBD1 | . | CASSLFFGQGKETQYF | TGTGCCAGCAGCTTGTTTTTTGGACAGGGAAAGGAGACCCAGTACTTC
TRBJ2-3 | TRBV9 | TRBD2 | . | CASSGQSGSGGDTQYF | TGTGCCAGCAGCGGCCAGAGCGGGAGCGGCGGAGATACGCAGTATTTT
TRBJ2-1 | TRBV5-1 | TRBD2 | . | CASSAGGNNEQFF | TGCGCCAGCAGCGCGGGAGGGAACAATGAGCAGTTCTTC
TRBJ1-1 | TRBV5-1 | TRBD1 | few | CASSPNRDRNTEAFF | TGCGCCAGCAGCCCAAATAGGGACAGGAACACTGAAGCTTTCTTT
TRBJ2-7 | TRBV5-1 | . | . | CASRRRVQISYEQYF | TGCGCCAGCAGGCGGAGAGTGCAGATATCCTACGAGCAGTACTTC
TRBJ1-4 | TRBV9 | . | . | CASSLQTGEKLFF | TGTGCCAGCAGCCTTCAAACCGGGGAAAAACTGTTTTTT
TRBJ2-1 | TRBV11-2 | TRBD2 | . | CASLTAGSSYNEQFF | TGTGCCAGCTTAACAGCGGGGAGCTCCTACAATGAGCAGTTCTTC
TRBJ2-3 | TRBV6-5 | TRBD2 | few | CASSITSGRTDTQYF | TGTGCCAGCAGCATAACTAGCGGTCGCACAGATACGCAGTATTTT
TRBJ2-2 | TRBV6-1 | . | many | CASSEQGAYTGELFF | TGTGCCAGCAGTGAACAAGGGGCGTATACCGGGGAGCTGTTTTTT
TRBJ2-5 | TRBV19 | . | . | CASSPRGGETQYF | TGTGCCAGTAGTCCCAGGGGCGGAGAGACCCAGTACTTC
TRBJ2-3 | TRBV7-3 | TRBD2 | once | CASSLMRPGGPEDTQYF | TGTGCCAGCAGCTTAATGAGGCCGGGGGGGCCCGAAGATACGCAGTATTTT
TRBJ1-5 | TRBV6-5 | . | . | CASRGAGFSNQPQHF | TGTGCCAGCAGGGGGGCAGGCTTCAGCAATCAGCCCCAGCATTTT
TRBJ2-2 | TRBV24-1 | . | . | CATSATVFGELFF | TGTGCCACCAGTGCGACAGTATTTGGGGAGCTGTTTTTT
TRBJ2-7 | TRBV10-1 | . | . | CASSEYQGIYEQYF | TGCGCCAGCAGTGAGTATCAGGGGATCTACGAGCAGTACTTC
TRBJ1-4 | TRBV7-9 | TRBD1 | . | CASSRRDSTNEKLFF | TGTGCCAGCAGCCGGCGGGACAGCACTAATGAAAAACTGTTTTTT
TRBJ2-2 | TRBV6-5 | . | . | CASSRRGVNAGELFF | TGTGCCAGCAGTCGCAGGGGGGTGAACGCCGGGGAGCTGTTTTTT
TRBJ2-7 | TRBV5-6 | . | . | CASSLGGRREQYF | TGTGCCAGCAGCCTTGGAGGGAGGCGCGAGCAGTACTTC
TRBJ1-2 | TRBV6-4 | TRBD1 | . | CASSQDRATGYTF | TGTGCCAGCAGTCAGGACAGGGCGACTGGCTACACCTTC
TRBJ1-2 | TRBV5-1 | . | . | CASSTTTGAYGYTF | TGCGCCAGCAGCACGACGACAGGAGCTTATGGCTACACCTTC
TRBJ2-1 | TRBV9 | TRBD2 | . | CASSPHIAGGQEQFF | TGTGCCAGCAGCCCCCACATAGCGGGGGGGCAGGAGCAGTTCTTC
TRBJ1-1 | TRBV9 | . | . | CASSGGGGSNTEAFF | TGTGCCAGCAGCGGTGGAGGCGGGTCGAACACTGAAGCTTTCTTT